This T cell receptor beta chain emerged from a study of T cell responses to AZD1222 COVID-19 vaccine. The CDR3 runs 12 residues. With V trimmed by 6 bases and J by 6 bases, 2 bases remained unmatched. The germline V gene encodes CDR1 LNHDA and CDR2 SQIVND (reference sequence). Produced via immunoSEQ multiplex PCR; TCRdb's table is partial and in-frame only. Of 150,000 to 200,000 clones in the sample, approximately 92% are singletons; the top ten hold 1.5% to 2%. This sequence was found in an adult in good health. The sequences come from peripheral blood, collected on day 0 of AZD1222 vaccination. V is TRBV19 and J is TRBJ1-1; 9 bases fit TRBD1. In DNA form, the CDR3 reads TGTGCCAGTAGCAACAGGGGGCCTGAAGCTTTCTTT. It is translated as CASSNRGPEAFF.